This TCR beta chain was documented in a study of shared clonotypes between healthy human individuals. Notes on the study in general: Donor scarcity curtailed the genetic and exposure-history diversity represented herein.

The authors divided CD4+ cells into CD45RA+ naive and CD45RA-negative memory subsets. In regard to this clone: The target antigen is unknown.

Execution of the assay was at deep level. In the source study's methods: Sequence data from immunoSEQ were junction-only and lacked quality scores; consequently, filtering differed. Assay: immunoSEQ multiplex PCR; the TCRdb copy retains only in-frame clones and omits some. V, J and clone size are taken as reported in that table, and D and trimming were inferred from the DNA itself. The sample contains about 1.5 million clones, approximately 98% of which appear only once. The germline V gene encodes CDR1 KGHSH and CDR2 LQKENI. Trimming stripped 5 bases from V and 5 bases from J, with 16 bases between. The CDR3 is made up of 15 amino acids.

The sequencing sample was made of naive CD4+ T cells sorted from blood. As to subset: CD45RA+ positively selected. This TCR was recovered from a man aged 30 to 39 in good health. The rearrangement uses TRBV18 and TRBJ1-5, with D unclear. As DNA, the CDR3 is TGTGCCAGCTCATCCCTCTCTCAGGCGGATCAGCCCCAGCATTTT. The encoded protein is CASSSLSQADQPQHF.